The 27 T cell receptor beta chains listed next were all sequenced from one sample in a study of CD8 T cells in Susac syndrome (dated by TCRdb to about 2019). Library method: the immunoSEQ multiplex PCR assay. RNA was extracted with the RNeasy kit and roughly 0.45 to 1 ug was reverse transcribed using random hexamers. In-frame beta chains were kept once TCRdb had trimmed the public reads at Q25 with fastp and called clones with MiXCR. CDR3 protein sequences are deduplicated, and each keeps its most common genes and DNA. The sample table lists around 160,000 distinct CDR3 sequences, roughly 93% of them with a count of one. The ten largest clones capture over 0.11% of the sample. Sequencing was carried out using CD4+ T cells from PBMCs. The origin of the receptors is a human donor in good health.

The chain links TRBV25-1 to TRBJ1-2; D is ambiguous. V lost 2 bases, J lost 4 bases, and 8 bases lay in between. The CDR3 sequence is 13 residues long. The germline CDR1 and CDR2 sequences are MGHDK and SYGVNS. Written as DNA, the CDR3 is TGTGCCAGCAGTGAAAGGGAATTCTATGGCTACACCTTC. This sequence encodes CASSEREFYGYTF.

The chain carries TRBV5-4 and TRBJ2-1, with 7 bases that match TRBD2. Germline lookup yields CDR1 SGHNT and CDR2 YYREEE (reference sequence). This CDR3 has 13 amino acids. Germline trimming cut 4 bases from V and 7 bases from J; bases unmatched to any gene: 5. CDR3 DNA: TGTGCCAGCAGCACGGACGGGGGGAATGAGCAGTTCTTC. It translates to CASSTDGGNEQFF.

The chain employs TRBV5-1 and TRBJ1-4; D unresolved. V was shortened by 0 bases and J by 8 bases, with 14 bases between the two germline ends. Looked up from germline, CDR1 is SGHRS and CDR2 is YFSETQ. The CDR3 runs to 15 residues. CDR3 region: CASSLGLGLGEKLFF. As DNA, the CDR3 is TGCGCCAGCAGCTTGGGTCTCGGGCTTGGCGAAAAACTGTTTTTT.

The chain links TRBV18 to TRBJ2-6; TRBD1 matches 7 bases. This CDR3 spans 16 amino acids. In germline, CDR1 is KGHSH, CDR2 LQKENI. V lost 1 base, J lost 4 bases, and 4 bases stayed unmatched. In DNA, the CDR3 is TGTGCCAGCTCACCACAGACAGGGACAGGGGCCAACGTCCTGACTTTC. It encodes CASSPQTGTGANVLTF.

V is TRBV9 and J is TRBJ1-2; TRBD1 is a possible D gene (5 bases). The CDR3 spans 15 residues. Germline CDR1 SGDLS, CDR2 YYNGEE. Trimming left V 3 bases short and J 2 bases short, with 14 bases between. As DNA, the CDR3 is TGTGCCAGCAGCGGCACGGGGGGACGGAACTATGGCTACACCTTC. Translating gives CASSGTGGRNYGYTF.

V gene TRBV2 combines with J gene TRBJ2-7; TRBD1 matches at 8 bases. The CDR3 is made up of 13 amino acids. V gave up 7 bases and J gave up 6 bases; unmatched junction bases: 8. Germline CDR1 and CDR2: SNHLY and FYNNEI. The CDR3 here is CASTGTGLGEQYF. CDR3 coding DNA: TGTGCCAGCACCGGGACAGGACTCGGCGAGCAGTACTTC. Supplemented by reference TRBV2 and TRBJ2-7, the full variable domain reads EPEVTQTPSHQVTQMGQEVILRCVPISNHLYFYWYRQILGQKVEFLVSFYNNEISEKSEIFDDQFSVERPDGSNFTLKIRSTKLEDSAMYFCASTGTGLGEQYFGPGTRLTVT.

J is TRBJ2-7 and V is TRBV20-1, with 7 nucleotides matching TRBD2. Trimming removed 6 bases from V and 1 base from J; junction bases left unmatched: 9. Looked up from germline, CDR1 is DFQATT and CDR2 is SNEGSKA (reference sequence). CDR3 length: 14 amino acids. The CDR3 DNA reads as TGCAGTGCCCTTCAGCGGGGTGTTTCCTACGAGCAGTACTTC. Its protein product is CSALQRGVSYEQYF.

The chain uses TRBV29-1 and TRBJ2-1, with 7 bases that match TRBD1. Per the germline V gene, CDR1 is SQVTM and CDR2 is ANQGSEA. J was trimmed by 5 bases and V by 5 bases; bases with no gene match: 9. The CDR3 runs 14 residues. CDR3 nucleotides: TGCAGCGTTACAAAAACCGGGACAGACAATGAGCAGTTCTTC. This sequence encodes CSVTKTGTDNEQFF.

V and J are TRBV19 and TRBJ1-2; D gene ambiguous. From germline, CDR1 is LNHDA and CDR2 SQIVND (reference sequence). The CDR3 sequence is 13 residues long. V was clipped by 3 bases and J by 7 bases, with 12 bases between them. The CDR3 nucleotides read TGTGCCAGTAGTATCCTGGTTTTGTCTGGCTACACCTTC. Translated: CASSILVLSGYTF.

The genes are TRBV2 and TRBJ1-1; tentatively, D is TRBD1 (6 bases). This CDR3 contains 13 residues. Germline loops: CDR1 SNHLY, CDR2 FYNNEI. V was shortened by 4 bases and J by 6 bases, with 12 bases between the two germline ends. CDR3 coding DNA: TGTGCCAGCAGTGCAGGGGAAGGCGCTGAAGCTTTCTTT. This encodes CASSAGEGAEAFF.

This chain uses TRBV5-1 with TRBJ2-2; perhaps TRBD1 as D (6 bases). V gave up 5 bases and J gave up 6 bases, with 20 bases separating them. CDR1 is SGHRS, CDR2 YFSETQ, per germline. This CDR3 contains 16 residues. CDR3 sequence reads: CASRVQGGLRPGELFF. The CDR3 nucleotides are TGCGCCAGCAGGGTACAGGGCGGGCTGCGCCCCGGGGAGCTGTTTTTT.

The rearrangement links TRBV10-3 to TRBJ2-3, with 7 nucleotides matching TRBD2. Germline values: CDR1 ENHRY, CDR2 SYGVKD. With 11 bases clipped from V and 2 bases from J, the junction kept 10 bases outside the gene matches. The length of the CDR3 is 14 residues. The DNA of the CDR3 is TGTGCCTTAAAAAAGGGGACTAACACAGATACGCAGTATTTT. This gives the protein CALKKGTNTDTQYF.

V usage is TRBV3-1 and J usage is TRBJ2-1, with 8 bases aligning to TRBD2. J was trimmed by 15 bases and V by 0 bases; bases with no gene match: 7. CDR1 and CDR2 (germline): LGHDT, YNNKEL (reference sequence). The CDR3 has 13 residues. The CDR3 spells CASSQDGGLVSFF. DNA for the CDR3: TGTGCCAGCAGCCAAGACGGGGGACTAGTATCGTTCTTC.

The gene calls are TRBV14 and TRBJ2-7; TRBD2 might be the D (6 bases). CDR3 length equals 15 residues. Germline V lookup: CDR1 SGHDN, CDR2 FVKESK. V lost 1 base to trimming and J lost 3 bases, with 13 bases between them. The CDR3 sequence is CASSQAGTAVYEQYF. CDR3 nucleotide sequence: TGTGCCAGCAGCCAAGCTGGGACTGCGGTCTACGAGCAGTACTTC.

The genes are TRBV20-1 and TRBJ1-2, with 10 bases fitting TRBD1. This CDR3 is built from 12 residues. Germline V gives CDR1 DFQATT, CDR2 SNEGSKA (reference sequence). The V and J ends lost 6 bases and 4 bases, in that order; junction bases with no gene match: 2. In nucleotides, the CDR3 is TGCAGTGCCTGGGACAGGGGCTATGGCTACACCTTC. It translates to CSAWDRGYGYTF.

The V and J genes are TRBV2 and TRBJ2-6; D is undetermined. Trimming removed 7 bases from V and 0 bases from J, with 7 bases in between. The V gene's germline CDR1 is SNHLY and CDR2 FYNNEI. The CDR3 covers 14 residues. CDR3 nucleotide sequence: TGTGCCAGCACCCCCCTCTCTGGGGCCAACGTCCTGACTTTC. Its protein product is CASTPLSGANVLTF.

This chain uses TRBV3-1 with TRBJ1-4; D gene uncertain. Trimming took 7 bases from V and 6 from J, leaving 15 bases between them. The CDR3 runs to 14 residues. Germline V gene lookup returns CDR1 LGHDT and CDR2 YNNKEL (reference sequence). The CDR3 DNA reads as TGTGCCAGCAAAAGAGGGTGGGGAGATGAAAAACTGTTTTTT. Amino acid sequence: CASKRGWGDEKLFF.

V and J are TRBV7-2 and TRBJ2-7; a weak D match, TRBD1 (6 bases). The CDR3 is 17 residues long. V lost 1 base and J lost 1, with 17 bases in between. Germline V CDR1 and CDR2: SGHTA, FQGNSA. CDR3 nucleotides: TGTGCCAGCAGCTTAGACAGGGCCAGGGGCATTTCCTACGAGCAGTACTTC. Encoded protein: CASSLDRARGISYEQYF.

The CDR3 region has the DNA TGTGCCACCAGTGAGGGAGGGACCACAGATACGCAGTATTTT. This gives the protein CATSEGGTTDTQYF. The chain has TRBV24-1 and TRBJ2-3; 7 positions match TRBD2. J lost 2 bases, V lost 4 bases, and 2 bases had no gene match. The CDR3 contains 14 residues. Germline CDR1 KGHDR, CDR2 SFDVKD.

The rearrangement links TRBV7-8 to TRBJ1-4, with unresolved D. V gave up 5 bases and J gave up 1 base, with 20 bases separating them. Germline V lookup: CDR1 SGHVS, CDR2 FQNEAQ. This CDR3 has 18 amino acids. In DNA, the CDR3 is TGTGCCAGCAGCCCTTCCCGTACCAGCCCCGGAACTAATGAAAAACTGTTTTTT. Amino acids: CASSPSRTSPGTNEKLFF.

The V call is TRBV20-1, the J call TRBJ2-5; TRBD1 matches at 9 bases. This CDR3 spans 12 amino acids. The V segment lost 5 bases and the J segment 6 bases; nucleotides outside the gene matches: 4. Per germline, CDR1 DFQATT and CDR2 SNEGSKA (reference sequence). The DNA of the CDR3 is TGCAGTGCTTCAGGACAGGGGAAGACCCAGTACTTC. This encodes CSASGQGKTQYF.

The chain recombines TRBV6-6 with TRBJ2-2, with 7 bases identical to TRBD2. With V trimmed by 6 bases and J by 4 bases, 5 bases remained unmatched. CDR3 length: 14 residues. Germline CDR1 and CDR2: MNHNY and SVGAGI (reference sequence). CDR3 sequence reads: CASRSTGGTGELFF. In DNA, the CDR3 is TGTGCCAGCAGGTCCACGGGGGGCACCGGGGAGCTGTTTTTT.

This clonotype showed up just a few times. The chain uses TRBV5-6 and TRBJ1-2; the D is unclear. The CDR3 contains 13 residues. Germline loops: CDR1 SGHDT, CDR2 YYEEEE. The V end lost 0 bases, the J end lost 4 bases, and 7 bases lay between the germline ends. CDR3 in amino acids: CASSLAGSYGYTF. The CDR3 nucleotides are TGTGCCAGCAGCTTGGCTGGGAGCTATGGCTACACCTTC.

The chain employs TRBV29-1 and TRBJ1-2; 8 bases line up with TRBD1. The CDR3 runs 13 residues. J lost 2 bases, V lost 8 bases, and 7 bases had no gene match. CDR1 and CDR2 from the germline V gene are SQVTM and ANQGSEA. CDR3 in amino acids: CSTRDRTNYGYTF. The CDR3 nucleotides are TGCAGCACCCGGGACAGGACCAACTATGGCTACACCTTC.

The chain couples TRBV2 to TRBJ1-2, with D uncertain. Trimming pared 6 bases from V and 2 bases from J, leaving 16 bases between. Germline lookup yields CDR1 SNHLY and CDR2 FYNNEI. The CDR3 spans 15 residues. The CDR3 loop is CASREGLGSNYGYTF. The CDR3 coding sequence is TGTGCCAGCAGAGAGGGTCTGGGCAGCAACTATGGCTACACCTTC.

The rearrangement links TRBV29-1 to TRBJ1-1, with TRBD1 matching 8 bases. Germline CDR1 reads SQVTM; CDR2 reads ANQGSEA. The V gene end was trimmed by 6 bases and the J gene end by 0 bases; junction bases not matched to a gene: 6. The CDR3 loop spans 14 amino acids. The CDR3 sequence is CSVRTGMMNTEAFF. CDR3 nucleotides: TGCAGCGTGAGGACAGGGATGATGAACACTGAAGCTTTCTTT.

The rearrangement uses TRBV10-3 and TRBJ1-1, with D possibly matching TRBD1 (5 bases). CDR1 is ENHRY, CDR2 SYGVKD, per germline. Deletions cut 3 bases from V and 2 bases from J, with 13 bases between. This CDR3 is 15 amino acids long. Here the CDR3 DNA reads TGTGCCATCAGTGAACGGGGCAGGGCCAACACTGAAGCTTTCTTT. This gives the protein CAISERGRANTEAFF.